This entry describes one T cell receptor (beta chain). Its target is unknown. This entry belongs to a study of identical twins. The study, taken as a whole, reports: With monozygotic twins, out-of-frame TCR alpha sharing exceeded what models estimated. Insertions were reduced in abundant cord blood beta clonotypes but not in memory repertoires.

Via MiXCR, TCRdb re-called the 5' RACE reads, giving one row per CDR3 protein. The sample shows roughly 690,000 distinct CDR3 sequences, over 20% of them seen only once. The germline V gene encodes CDR1 SGHTA and CDR2 FQGNSA. V was pared by 1 base and J by 5 bases, with 10 bases between. The CDR3 extends over 14 amino acids. The same specimen was also included in a second study, on T cells expressing NK-cell markers. That work states: Source material for TCR beta repertoires consisted of sorted CD3+CD56+NKG2C+, CD3+CD56+NKG2C- and CD3+CD56-NKG2C+ T cells.

J is TRBJ2-3 and V is TRBV7-2; D remains unclear. Sequenced: PBMCs. This TCR was sampled from a woman aged 18-29 years in good health. The CDR3 region has the DNA TGTGCCAGCAGCTTAGGTCAGGTTGGAGATACGCAGTATTTT. Its protein product is CASSLGQVGDTQYF. Filled out from reference TRBV7-2 and TRBJ2-3, the complete variable domain reads GAGVSQSPSNKVTEKGKDVELRCDPISGHTALYWYRQSLGQGLEFLIYFQGNSAPDKSGLPSDRFSAERTGGSVSTLTIQRTQQEDSAVYLCASSLGQVGDTQYFGPGTRLTVL.